The sequence of this T cell receptor beta chain was determined in a study of cytomegalovirus exposure and HLA in healthy donors. Study-level background: The same platform was used for the 120 or so validation repertoires as for the roughly 730 first-cohort repertoires, as reported in a later analysis. Study-wide results and limits: The majority of TCR sequences were rare, yet some public TCRs appeared in many donors. Diagnosis of cytomegalovirus status made by the classifier reportedly showed high specificity and sensitivity. Subsequent analysis revealed that first-cohort TCR clusters tended to co-occur in the 90 to 150 validation repertoires.

Unmatched junction bases numbered 9, after V lost 3 bases and J lost 6 bases. Germline V gene sequence: CDR1 LGHNA, CDR2 YNFKEQ. CDR3 size: 16 residues. Concerning this clone: Its cognate antigen is unknown.

Profiled with immunoSEQ multiplex PCR; TCRdb holds only in-frame clones, not every one. The top ten clones hold 5.5% to 7% of a sample with about 130,000 clones, around 90% of them seen once. Sequencing was done on a sample of PBMCs. The TCR was taken from a woman between 25 and 40 years old in good health and CMV-seropositive. The rearrangement joins TRBV4-2 to TRBJ1-3; TRBD1 matches at 9 bases. DNA of the CDR3: TGTGCCAGCAGCCAGCCATGGGGACAGGGAGAAAACACCATATATTTT. Translated: CASSQPWGQGENTIYF.